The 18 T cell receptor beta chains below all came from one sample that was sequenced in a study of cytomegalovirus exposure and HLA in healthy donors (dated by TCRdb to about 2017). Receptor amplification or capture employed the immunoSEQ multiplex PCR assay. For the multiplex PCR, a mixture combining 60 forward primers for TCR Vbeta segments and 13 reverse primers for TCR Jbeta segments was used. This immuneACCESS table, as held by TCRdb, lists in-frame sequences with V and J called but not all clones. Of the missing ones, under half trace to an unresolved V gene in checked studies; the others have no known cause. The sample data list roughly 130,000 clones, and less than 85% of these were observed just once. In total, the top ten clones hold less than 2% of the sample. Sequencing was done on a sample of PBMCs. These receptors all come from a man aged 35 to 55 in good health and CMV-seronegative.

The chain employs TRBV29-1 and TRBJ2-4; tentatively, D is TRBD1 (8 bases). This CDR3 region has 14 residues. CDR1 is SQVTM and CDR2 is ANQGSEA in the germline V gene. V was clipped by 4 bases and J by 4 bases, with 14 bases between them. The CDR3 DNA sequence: TGCAGCGTTGCCGGACAGGGACTAAAAAACATTCAGTACTTC. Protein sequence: CSVAGQGLKNIQYF.

The CDR3 here is CASSYAGNYEQYF. The CDR3 nucleotides are TGTGCCAGCAGTTACGCGGGGAACTACGAGCAGTACTTC. The rearrangement links TRBV6-5 to TRBJ2-7, with a tentative D call TRBD2 (6 bases). Looked up from germline, CDR1 is MNHEY and CDR2 is SVGAGI. This CDR3 region has 13 residues. The V end was cut by 2 bases, the J end by 3 bases, with 8 bases between.

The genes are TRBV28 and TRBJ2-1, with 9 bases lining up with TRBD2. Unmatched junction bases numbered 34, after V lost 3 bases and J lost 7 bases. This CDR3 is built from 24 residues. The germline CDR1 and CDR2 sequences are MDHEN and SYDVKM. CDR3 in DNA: TGTGCCAGCAGTTTCCCTGGATGGGGGTCCCGAATAGCGGGAGAATCAAAAAGTGGGAATGAGCAGTTCTTC. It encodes CASSFPGWGSRIAGESKSGNEQFF.

In nucleotides, the CDR3 is TGTGCCAGTAGTATCCACGCAGGCTCTTCCTACAATGAGCAGTTCTTC. It yields the protein CASSIHAGSSYNEQFF. V and J are TRBV19 and TRBJ2-1; no reliable D call. Trimming pared 3 bases from V and 1 base from J, leaving 13 bases between. This CDR3 is built from 16 residues. Per the germline V gene, CDR1 is LNHDA and CDR2 is SQIVND (reference sequence). Filled out from reference TRBV19 and TRBJ2-1, the complete variable domain reads DGGITQSPKYLFRKEGQNVTLSCEQNLNHDAMYWYRQDPGQGLRLIYYSQIVNDFQKGDIAEGYSVSREKKESFPLTVTSAQKNPTAFYLCASSIHAGSSYNEQFFGPGTRLTVL.

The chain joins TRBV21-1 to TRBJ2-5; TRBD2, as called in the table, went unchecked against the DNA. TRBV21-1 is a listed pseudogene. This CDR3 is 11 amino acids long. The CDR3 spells CASSDLGRRHF. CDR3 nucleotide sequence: TGTGCCAGCAGCGACCTAGGCCGCCGGCACTTC.

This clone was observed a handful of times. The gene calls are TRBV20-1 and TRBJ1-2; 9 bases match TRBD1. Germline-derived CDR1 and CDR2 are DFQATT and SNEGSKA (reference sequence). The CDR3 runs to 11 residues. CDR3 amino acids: CRSVTGGSYTF. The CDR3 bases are TGCAGGAGTGTGACAGGGGGTAGCTACACCTTC.

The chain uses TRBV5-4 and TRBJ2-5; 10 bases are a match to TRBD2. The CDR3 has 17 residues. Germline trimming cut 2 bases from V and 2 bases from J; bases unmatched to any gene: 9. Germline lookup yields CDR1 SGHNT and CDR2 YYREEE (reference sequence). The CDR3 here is CASSFYPSGGIQETQYF. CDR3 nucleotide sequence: TGTGCCAGCAGCTTCTACCCTAGCGGGGGTATACAAGAGACCCAGTACTTC.

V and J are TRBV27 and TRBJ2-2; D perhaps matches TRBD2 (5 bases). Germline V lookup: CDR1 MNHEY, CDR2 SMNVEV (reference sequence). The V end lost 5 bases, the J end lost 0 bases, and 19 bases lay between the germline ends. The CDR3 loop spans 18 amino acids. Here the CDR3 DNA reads TGTGCCAGCAGTCTGATTTATAGTGAAGCGGCGAACACCGGGGAGCTGTTTTTT. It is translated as CASSLIYSEAANTGELFF.

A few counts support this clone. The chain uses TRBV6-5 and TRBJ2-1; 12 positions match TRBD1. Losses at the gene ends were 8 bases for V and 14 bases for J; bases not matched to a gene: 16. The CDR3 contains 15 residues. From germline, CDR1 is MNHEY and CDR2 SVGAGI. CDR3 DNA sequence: TGTGCCAGCGGACCCCCGGGACAGGGGGCTCCGGGGGAGTTCTTC. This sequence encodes CASGPPGQGAPGEFF.

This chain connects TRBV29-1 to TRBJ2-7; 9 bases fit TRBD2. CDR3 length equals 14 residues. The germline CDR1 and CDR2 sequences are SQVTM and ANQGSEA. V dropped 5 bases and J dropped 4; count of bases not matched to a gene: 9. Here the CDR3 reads CSVSQLAGTYEQYF. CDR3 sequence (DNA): TGCAGCGTTTCCCAGCTAGCGGGAACGTACGAGCAGTACTTC.

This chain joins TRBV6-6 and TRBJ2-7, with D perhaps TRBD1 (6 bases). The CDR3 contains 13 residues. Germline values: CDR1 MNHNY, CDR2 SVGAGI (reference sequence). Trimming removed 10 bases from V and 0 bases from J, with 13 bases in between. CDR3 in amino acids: CATSDSNSYEQYF. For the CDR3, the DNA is TGTGCCACCTCGGACAGTAACTCCTACGAGCAGTACTTC.

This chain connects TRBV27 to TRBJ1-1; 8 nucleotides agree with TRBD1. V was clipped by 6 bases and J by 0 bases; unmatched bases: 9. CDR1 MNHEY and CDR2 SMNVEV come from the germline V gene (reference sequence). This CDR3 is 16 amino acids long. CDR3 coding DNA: TGTGCCAGCAGGCAACAGGGGGTGGCCGTGAACACTGAAGCTTTCTTT. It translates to CASRQQGVAVNTEAFF.

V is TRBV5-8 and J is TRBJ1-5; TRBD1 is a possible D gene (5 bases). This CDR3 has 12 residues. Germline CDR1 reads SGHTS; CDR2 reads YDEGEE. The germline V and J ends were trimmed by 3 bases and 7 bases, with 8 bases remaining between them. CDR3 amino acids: CASSYRGQPQHF. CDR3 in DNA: TGTGCCAGCAGCTACCGGGGGCAGCCCCAGCATTTT.

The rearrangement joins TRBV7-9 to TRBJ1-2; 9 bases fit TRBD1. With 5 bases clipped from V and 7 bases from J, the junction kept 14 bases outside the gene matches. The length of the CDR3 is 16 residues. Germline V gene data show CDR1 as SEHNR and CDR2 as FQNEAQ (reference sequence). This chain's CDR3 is CASSPEGGQGGFGYTF. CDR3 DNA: TGTGCCAGCAGCCCAGAGGGGGGACAGGGAGGATTTGGCTACACCTTC.

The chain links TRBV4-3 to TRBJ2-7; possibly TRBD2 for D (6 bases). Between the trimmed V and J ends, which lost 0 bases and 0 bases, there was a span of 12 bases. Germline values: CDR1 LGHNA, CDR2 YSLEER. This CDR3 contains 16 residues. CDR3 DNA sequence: TGCGCCAGCAGCCAAGACCGGGACTGGAGCTCCTACGAGCAGTACTTC. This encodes CASSQDRDWSSYEQYF.

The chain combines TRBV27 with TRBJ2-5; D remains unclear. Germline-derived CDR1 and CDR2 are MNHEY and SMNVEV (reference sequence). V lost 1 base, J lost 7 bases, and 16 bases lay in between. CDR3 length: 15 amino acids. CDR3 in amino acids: CASSLFLSPSGTQYF. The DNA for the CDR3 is TGTGCCAGCAGTTTATTTTTGAGCCCGTCTGGGACCCAGTACTTC.

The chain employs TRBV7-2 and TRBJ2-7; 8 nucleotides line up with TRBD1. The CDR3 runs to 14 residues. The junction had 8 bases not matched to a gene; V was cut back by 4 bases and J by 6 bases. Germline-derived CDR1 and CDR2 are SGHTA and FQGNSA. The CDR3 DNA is TGTGCCAGCAGCTCGGTACGGACAGGGCCCGAGCAGTACTTC. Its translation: CASSSVRTGPEQYF.

Written as DNA, the CDR3 is TGTGCCAGTAGTATAGAAGTTGGGTACGGGGGTGGCAATCAGCCCCAGCATTTT. Protein product: CASSIEVGYGGGNQPQHF. The chain uses TRBV19 and TRBJ1-5; weak D call: TRBD1 (5 bases). The germline V gene has CDR1 LNHDA and CDR2 SQIVND (reference sequence). Trimming took off 0 bases at V and 2 bases at J, with 17 bases between the two ends. This CDR3 is 18 amino acids long.